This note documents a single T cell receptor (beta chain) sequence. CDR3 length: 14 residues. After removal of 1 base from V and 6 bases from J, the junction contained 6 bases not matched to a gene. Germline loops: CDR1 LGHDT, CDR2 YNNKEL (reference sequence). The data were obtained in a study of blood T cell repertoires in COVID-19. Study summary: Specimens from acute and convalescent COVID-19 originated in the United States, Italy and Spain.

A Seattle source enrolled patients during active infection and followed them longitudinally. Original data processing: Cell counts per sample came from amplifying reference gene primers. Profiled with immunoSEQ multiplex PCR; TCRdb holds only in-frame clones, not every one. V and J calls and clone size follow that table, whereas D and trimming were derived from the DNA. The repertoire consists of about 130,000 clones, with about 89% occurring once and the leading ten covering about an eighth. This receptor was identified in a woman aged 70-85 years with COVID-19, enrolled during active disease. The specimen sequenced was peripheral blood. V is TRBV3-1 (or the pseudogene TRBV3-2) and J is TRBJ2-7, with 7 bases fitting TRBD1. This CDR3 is CASSQGETGFEQYF. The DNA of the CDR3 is TGTGCCAGCAGCCAAGGGGAGACAGGGTTCGAGCAGTACTTC.